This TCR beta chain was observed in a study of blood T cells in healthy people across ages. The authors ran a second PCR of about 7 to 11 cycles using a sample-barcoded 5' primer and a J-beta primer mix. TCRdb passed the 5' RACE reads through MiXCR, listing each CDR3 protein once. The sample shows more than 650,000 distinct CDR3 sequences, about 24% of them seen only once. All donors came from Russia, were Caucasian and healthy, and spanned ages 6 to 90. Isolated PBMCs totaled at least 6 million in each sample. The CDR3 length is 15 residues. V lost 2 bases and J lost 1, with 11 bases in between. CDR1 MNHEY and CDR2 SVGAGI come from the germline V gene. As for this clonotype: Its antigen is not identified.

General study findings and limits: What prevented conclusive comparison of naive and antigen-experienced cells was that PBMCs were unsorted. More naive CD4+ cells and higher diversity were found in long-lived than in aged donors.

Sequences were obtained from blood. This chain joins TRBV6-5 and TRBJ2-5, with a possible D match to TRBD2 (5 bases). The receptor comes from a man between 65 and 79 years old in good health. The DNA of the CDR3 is TGTGCCAGCAGTTACGGAGTCGAGGGCCAAGAGACCCAGTACTTC. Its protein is CASSYGVEGQETQYF.